The clone carrying this T cell receptor (beta chain) appeared once. The target antigen is unknown. TCRdb re-analysed the RACE reads in MiXCR, keeping a single row per CDR3 protein. This sample has more than 85,000 distinct CDR3 sequences, with around 35% found just once. This CDR3 has 16 residues. Trimming cost V 3 bases and J 3 bases; bases outside gene matches: 6. Germline values: CDR1 SGHRS, CDR2 YFSETQ. The record originates from a study of human T cells and chemical hapten exposure. Study at large: Sensitization employed 2% DPC on approximately 2 cm by approximately 2 cm of upper inner arm skin. Study outcomes and limitations: Significantly greater numbers of large CDR3 similarity clusters came from expanded TCRs than from controls.

Regarding time point: patch test 3, about 24 weeks after DPC sensitization. The treatment here: therapeutic diphenylcyclopropenone sensitization with weekly scalp DPC. The sequencing used whole blood, collected in connection with sensitization to the hapten diphenylcyclopropenone (DPC). This chain connects TRBV5-1 to TRBJ2-6; 7 nucleotides line up with TRBD2. The sequence derives from a middle-aged man with alopecia areata. Some clones in this sample may be carry-over from other donors' samples. This chain's CDR3 is CASSWGGSGGANVLTF. CDR3 nucleotide sequence: TGCGCCAGCAGCTGGGGGGGGTCTGGTGGGGCCAACGTCCTGACTTTC.